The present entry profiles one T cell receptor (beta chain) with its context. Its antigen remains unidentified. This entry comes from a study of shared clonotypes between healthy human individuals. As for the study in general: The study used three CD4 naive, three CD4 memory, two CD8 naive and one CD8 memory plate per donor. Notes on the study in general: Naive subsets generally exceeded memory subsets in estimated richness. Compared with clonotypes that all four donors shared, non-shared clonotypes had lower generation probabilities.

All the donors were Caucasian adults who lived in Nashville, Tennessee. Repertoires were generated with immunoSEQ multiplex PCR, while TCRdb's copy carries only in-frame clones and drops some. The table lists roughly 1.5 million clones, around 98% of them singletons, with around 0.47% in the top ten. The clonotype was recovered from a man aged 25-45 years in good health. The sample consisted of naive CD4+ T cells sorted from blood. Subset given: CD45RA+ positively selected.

CDR3 nucleotides: TGTGCCAGCAGCGAACATATCGACAGCAATGAGCAGTTCTTC. Translating it yields CASSEHIDSNEQFF. The rearrangement uses TRBV14 and TRBJ2-1; a weak D match, TRBD1 (5 bases). Germline CDR1 reads SGHDN; CDR2 reads FVKESK. Trimming took off 5 bases at V and 6 bases at J, with 14 bases between the two ends. The CDR3 totals 14 residues.